Listed here is a single T cell receptor (beta chain). Its specificity is unknown. This sample stems from a study of OX40 agonist ivuxolimab in advanced cancers. Study in general: People in dose escalation had one of these cancers: hepatocellular carcinoma, melanoma, renal cell or head and neck cancer. Study findings and constraints: Also showing low normalized T-cell clonal expansion were some of the nonresponders.

CDR3 length: 13 residues. Trimming took 4 bases from V and 5 from J; bases not matched to a gene: 5. Germline V gene data show CDR1 as SEHNR and CDR2 as FQNEAQ (reference sequence). Profiled with immunoSEQ multiplex PCR; TCRdb holds only in-frame clones, not every one. In the table there are 50,000 or so clones, 70% to 90% of which are singletons. This sequence joins TRBV7-9 and TRBJ2-7, with TRBD2 matching 7 bases. Sequences were derived from CD4+ or CD8+ T cells sorted from blood, sampled in a trial of the OX40 agonist ivuxolimab. The origin of this receptor is an adult with an advanced solid tumor such as melanoma, head and neck, liver or kidney cancer. CDR3 in amino acids: CASSSLTSDEQYF. The CDR3 DNA follows: TGTGCCAGCAGCTCTTTAACTAGCGACGAGCAGTACTTC. Based on the CDR3 plus reference TRBV7-9 and TRBJ2-7, the full variable domain is DTGVSQNPRHKITKRGQNVTFRCDPISEHNRLYWYRQTLGQGPEFLTYFQNEAQLEKSRLLSDRFSAERPKGSFSTLEIQRTEQGDSAMYLCASSSLTSDEQYFGPGTRLTVT.